These T cell receptor beta chains were read from a single sample in a study of shared clonotypes between healthy human individuals. Method: immunoSEQ multiplex PCR; TCRdb's copy keeps in-frame clones and lacks some. Among approximately 2,200,000 clones listed, 85% to 95% were seen once. Sequenced material: naive CD8+ T cells from PBMCs. The receptors stem from a man aged 18-30 years in good health. Some clones in this sample may be carry-over from other donors' samples. CDR3s include the opening cysteine and the closing phenylalanine or tryptophan. Fields, in order: V gene, J gene, D gene, clone size, CDR3 length, CDR3 DNA, CDR3 protein. A D gene is named only where the DNA matches it firmly. Clone size, where shown, is once, few, many, or a class for clones that have expanded.

>TRBV4-1|TRBJ2-7|TRBD2|.|14
TGCGCCAGCAGCCTGCTAGCGGGAATCTACGAGCAGTACTTC
CASSLLAGIYEQYF
>TRBV28|TRBJ2-2|.|.|11
TGTGCCAGCAGTTTCACCGGGGAGCTGTTTTTT
CASSFTGELFF
>TRBV15|TRBJ1-2|.|.|13
TGTGCCACCAGCAGAGCCGGGCGGGAAGGCTACACCTTC
CATSRAGREGYTF
>TRBV14|TRBJ2-5|.|.|14
TGTGCCAGCAGCGGGCTAGACTTTATGGAGACCCAGTACTTC
CASSGLDFMETQYF
>TRBV9|TRBJ2-7|TRBD1|.|15
TGTGCCAGCAGGGGCGTGACAGGGCTAACCTACGAGCAGTACTTC
CASRGVTGLTYEQYF
>TRBV7-8|TRBJ2-2|TRBD2|.|15
TGTGCCAGCAGCTTCCCGACTAGCGGGGCCGGGGAGCTGTTTTTT
CASSFPTSGAGELFF
>TRBV11-2|TRBJ2-6|TRBD1|.|17
TGTGCCAGCAGCCCCCGGGACAGGGGGCTTGGGGCCAACGTCCTGACTTTC
CASSPRDRGLGANVLTF
>TRBV11-2|TRBJ2-3|.|.|19
TGTGCCAGCAGCTTAGATAATCAAGGAGGGAGATGGAGCACAGATACGCAGTATTTT
CASSLDNQGGRWSTDTQYF
>TRBV5-1|TRBJ2-1|TRBD2|.|14
TGCGCCAGCAGCCCGGGGACTAATGTAGGAGTGCAGTTCTTC
CASSPGTNVGVQFF
>TRBV29-1|TRBJ2-7|.|.|13
TGCAGCGCCCGGCACAGCCCTACCTACGAGCAGTACTTC
CSARHSPTYEQYF
>TRBV4-3|TRBJ2-7|.|.|13
TGCGCCAGCAGCCAAGATAACAGCTACGAGCAGTACTTC
CASSQDNSYEQYF
>TRBV19|TRBJ1-5|.|.|13
TGTGCCAGTAGTATCGTTGCCGATCAGCCCCAGCATTTT
CASSIVADQPQHF
>TRBV7-3|TRBJ2-2|.|.|13
TGTGCCAGCAGCACCCACGGCACCGGGGAGCTGTTTTTT
CASSTHGTGELFF
>TRBV28|TRBJ1-1|.|.|17
TGTGCCAGCAGTTTATCCCCTGCCAGGGGCCTGAACACTGAAGCTTTCTTT
CASSLSPARGLNTEAFF
>TRBV6-5|TRBJ2-1|.|.|13
TGTGCCAGCAGTTCAAGCACGGGCAATGAGCAGTTCTTC
CASSSSTGNEQFF
>TRBV13|TRBJ2-6|TRBD1|.|17
TGTGCCAGCATCCACAGGACAGGGAGCTCTGGGGCCAACGTCCTGACTTTC
CASIHRTGSSGANVLTF
>TRBV5-1|TRBJ2-7|TRBD1|.|14
TGCGCCAGCAGCGGGGGGACAGGGAGCTACGAGCAGTACTTC
CASSGGTGSYEQYF
>TRBV5-1|TRBJ2-7|.|.|14
TGCGCCAGCAGCTTGGATGGCGGGCCCTACGAGCAGTACTTC
CASSLDGGPYEQYF
>TRBV5-1|TRBJ1-5|.|.|14
TGCGCCAGCAGCTGGTCAGGCTTGAATCAGCCCCAGCATTTT
CASSWSGLNQPQHF
>TRBV5-6|TRBJ1-5|.|.|16
TGTGCCAGCAGCATTTCGTACAGGGAGAGTAGGGAGCCCCAGCATTTT
CASSISYRESREPQHF
>TRBV6-5|TRBJ2-1|TRBD2|.|15
TGTGCCAGCAGTTACGGGACTAGTAGTGGCAATGAGCAGTTCTTC
CASSYGTSSGNEQFF
>TRBV5-8|TRBJ1-2|.|.|14
TGTGCCAGCAGCTTGGGATTTACACCGTATGGCTACACCTTC
CASSLGFTPYGYTF
>TRBV6-5|TRBJ2-5|.|.|15
TGTGCCAGCAGGGCAGGGGCGCAGCCCCAAGAGACCCAGTACTTC
CASRAGAQPQETQYF
>TRBV27|TRBJ2-7|.|.|12
TGTGCCAGCAGTTTCCGAGGGGGCGAGCAGTACTTC
CASSFRGGEQYF
>TRBV4-2|TRBJ1-5|TRBD1|once|14
TGTGCCAGCAGCCAGAGCAGGGGGAATCAGCCCCAGCATTTT
CASSQSRGNQPQHF